This TCR beta chain was captured by sequencing in a study of shared clonotypes between healthy human individuals. Selected positively for CCR7 and CD45RO-negative, naive CD8 cells excluded terminally differentiated effector memory CD45RA+ cells. As for this clone: The antigen remains unidentified. Other nucleotide sequences from this sample produce the same CDR3.

The germline CDR1 and CDR2 sequences are MNHEY and SMNVEV (reference sequence). CDR3 length: 12 residues. Trimming pared 3 bases from V and 3 bases from J, leaving 2 bases between. Deep-level settings were used for running the assay. The input for sorted-subset replicate PCRs was approximately 190 ng DNA, about 30,000 T cell genomes. Libraries were prepared by immunoSEQ multiplex PCR; TCRdb keeps only in-frame clonotypes and omits some of them. The sample shows about 2 million clones, about 95% of them seen only once. Regarding the study as a whole: Generally, naive subsets came out with larger estimated richness than memory subsets. Researchers sampled blood only, noting tissue repertoires likely differ.

Input material: naive CD8+ T cells sorted from blood. The origin of this receptor is a young man in good health. V and J are TRBV27 and TRBJ2-2; unclear D gene. This CDR3 is CASSFDTGELFF. In DNA, the CDR3 is TGTGCCAGCAGTTTCGACACCGGGGAGCTGTTTTTT.